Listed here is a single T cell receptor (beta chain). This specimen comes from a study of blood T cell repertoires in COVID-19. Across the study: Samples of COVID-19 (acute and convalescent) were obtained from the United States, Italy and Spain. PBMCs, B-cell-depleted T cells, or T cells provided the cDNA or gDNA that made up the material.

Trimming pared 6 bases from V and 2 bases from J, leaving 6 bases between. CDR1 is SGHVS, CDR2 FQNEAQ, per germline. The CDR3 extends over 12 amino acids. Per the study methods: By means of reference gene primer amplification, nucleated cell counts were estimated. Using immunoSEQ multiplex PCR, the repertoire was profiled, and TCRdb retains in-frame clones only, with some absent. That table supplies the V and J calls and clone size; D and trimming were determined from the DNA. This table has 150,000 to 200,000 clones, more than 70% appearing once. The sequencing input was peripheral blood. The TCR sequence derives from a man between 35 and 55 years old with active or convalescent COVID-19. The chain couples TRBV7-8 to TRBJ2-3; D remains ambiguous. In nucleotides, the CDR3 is TGTGCCAGCAGTCGACTCACAGATACGCAGTATTTT. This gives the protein CASSRLTDTQYF.